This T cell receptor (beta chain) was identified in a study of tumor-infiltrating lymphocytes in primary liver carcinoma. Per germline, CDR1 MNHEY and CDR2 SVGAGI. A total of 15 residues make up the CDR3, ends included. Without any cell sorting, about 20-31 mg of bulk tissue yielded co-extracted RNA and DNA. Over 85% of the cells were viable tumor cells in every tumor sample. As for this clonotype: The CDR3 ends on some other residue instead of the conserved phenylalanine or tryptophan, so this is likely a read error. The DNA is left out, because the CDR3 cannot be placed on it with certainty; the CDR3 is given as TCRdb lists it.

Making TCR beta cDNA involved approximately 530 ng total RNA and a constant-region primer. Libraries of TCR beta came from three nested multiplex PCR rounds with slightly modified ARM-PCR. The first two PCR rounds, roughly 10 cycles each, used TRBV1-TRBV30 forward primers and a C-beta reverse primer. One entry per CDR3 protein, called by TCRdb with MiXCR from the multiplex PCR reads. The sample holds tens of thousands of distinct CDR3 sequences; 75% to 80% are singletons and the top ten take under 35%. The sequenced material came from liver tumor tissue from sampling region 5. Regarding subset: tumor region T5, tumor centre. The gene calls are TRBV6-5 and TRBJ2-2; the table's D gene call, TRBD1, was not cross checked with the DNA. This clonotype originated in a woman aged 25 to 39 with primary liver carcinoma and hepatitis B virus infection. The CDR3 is CASNLRTGFTGELLY.